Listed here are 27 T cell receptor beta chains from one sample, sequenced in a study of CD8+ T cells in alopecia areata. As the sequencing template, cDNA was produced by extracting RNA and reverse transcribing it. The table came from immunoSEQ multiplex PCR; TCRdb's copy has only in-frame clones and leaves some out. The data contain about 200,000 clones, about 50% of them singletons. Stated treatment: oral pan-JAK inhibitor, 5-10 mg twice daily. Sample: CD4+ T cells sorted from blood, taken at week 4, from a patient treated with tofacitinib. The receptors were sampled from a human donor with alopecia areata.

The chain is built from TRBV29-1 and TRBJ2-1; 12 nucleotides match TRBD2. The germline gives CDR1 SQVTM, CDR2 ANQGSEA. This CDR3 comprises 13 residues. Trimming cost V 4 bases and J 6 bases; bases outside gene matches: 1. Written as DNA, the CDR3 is TGCAGCGTTGCTAGCGGGGGGGCCAATGAGCAGTTCTTC. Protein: CSVASGGANEQFF.

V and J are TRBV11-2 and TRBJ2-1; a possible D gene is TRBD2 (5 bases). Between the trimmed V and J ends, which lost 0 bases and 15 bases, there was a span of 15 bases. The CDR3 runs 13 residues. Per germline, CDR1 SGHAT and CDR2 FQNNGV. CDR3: CASSLDRQGSGFF. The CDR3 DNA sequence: TGTGCCAGCAGCTTAGATAGGCAAGGGAGTGGGTTCTTC.

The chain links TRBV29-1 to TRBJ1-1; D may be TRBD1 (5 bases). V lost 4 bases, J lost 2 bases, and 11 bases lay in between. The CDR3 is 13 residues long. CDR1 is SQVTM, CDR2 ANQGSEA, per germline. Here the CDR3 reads CSVAQVLNTEAFF. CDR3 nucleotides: TGCAGCGTTGCACAGGTGCTCAACACTGAAGCTTTCTTT.

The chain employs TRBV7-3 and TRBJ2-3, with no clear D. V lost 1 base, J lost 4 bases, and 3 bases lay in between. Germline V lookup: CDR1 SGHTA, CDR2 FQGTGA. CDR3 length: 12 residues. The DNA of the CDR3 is TGTGCCAGCAGCTTAAATCCAGATACGCAGTATTTT. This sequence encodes CASSLNPDTQYF.

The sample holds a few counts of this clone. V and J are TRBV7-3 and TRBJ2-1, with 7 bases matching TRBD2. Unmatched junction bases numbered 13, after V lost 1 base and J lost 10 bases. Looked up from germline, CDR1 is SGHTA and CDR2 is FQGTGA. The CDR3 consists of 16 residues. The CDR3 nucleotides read TGTGCCAGCAGCTTAATGGCGGGAGCGGCTGACGAAGAGCAGTTCTTC. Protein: CASSLMAGAADEEQFF.

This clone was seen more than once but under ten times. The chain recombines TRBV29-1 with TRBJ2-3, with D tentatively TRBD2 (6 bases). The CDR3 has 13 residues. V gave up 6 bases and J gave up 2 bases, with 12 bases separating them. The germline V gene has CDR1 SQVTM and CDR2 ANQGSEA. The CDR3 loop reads CSVSGRNTDTQYF. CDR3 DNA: TGCAGCGTGAGCGGGCGAAACACAGATACGCAGTATTTT.

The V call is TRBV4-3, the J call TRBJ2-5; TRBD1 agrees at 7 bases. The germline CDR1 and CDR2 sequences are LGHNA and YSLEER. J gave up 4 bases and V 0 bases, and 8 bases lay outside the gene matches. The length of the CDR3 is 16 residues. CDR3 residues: CASSQDQRGQRETQYF. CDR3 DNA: TGCGCCAGCAGCCAAGATCAGAGGGGGCAGAGAGAGACCCAGTACTTC.

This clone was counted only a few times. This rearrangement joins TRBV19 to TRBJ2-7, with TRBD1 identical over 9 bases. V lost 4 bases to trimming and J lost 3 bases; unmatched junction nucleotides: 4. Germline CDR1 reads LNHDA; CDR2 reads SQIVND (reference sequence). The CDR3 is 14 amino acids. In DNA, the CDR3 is TGTGCCAGTAGTACTACGGGACAGGGCTACGAGCAGTACTTC. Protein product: CASSTTGQGYEQYF. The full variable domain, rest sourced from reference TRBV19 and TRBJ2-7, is DGGITQSPKYLFRKEGQNVTLSCEQNLNHDAMYWYRQDPGQGLRLIYYSQIVNDFQKGDIAEGYSVSREKKESFPLTVTSAQKNPTAFYLCASSTTGQGYEQYFGPGTRLTVT.

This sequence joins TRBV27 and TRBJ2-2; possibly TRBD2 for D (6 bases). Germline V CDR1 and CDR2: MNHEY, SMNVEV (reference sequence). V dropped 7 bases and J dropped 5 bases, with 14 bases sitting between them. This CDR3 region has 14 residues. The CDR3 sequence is CASTLGGVTGELFF. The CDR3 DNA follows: TGTGCCAGCACCCTTGGCGGGGTAACCGGGGAGCTGTTTTTT.

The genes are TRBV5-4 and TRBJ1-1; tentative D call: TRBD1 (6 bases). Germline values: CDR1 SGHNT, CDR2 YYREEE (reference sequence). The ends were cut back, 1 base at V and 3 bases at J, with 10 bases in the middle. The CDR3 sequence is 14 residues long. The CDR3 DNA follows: TGTGCCAGCAGCTTGCCCGCAGGGGACACTGAAGCTTTCTTT. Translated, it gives CASSLPAGDTEAFF.

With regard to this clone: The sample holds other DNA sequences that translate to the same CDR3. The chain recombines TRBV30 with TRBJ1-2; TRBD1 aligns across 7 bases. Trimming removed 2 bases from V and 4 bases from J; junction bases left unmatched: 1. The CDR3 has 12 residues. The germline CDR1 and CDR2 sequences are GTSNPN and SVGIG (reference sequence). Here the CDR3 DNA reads TGTGCCTGGAGTAGGACAGGCTATGGCTACACCTTC. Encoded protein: CAWSRTGYGYTF.

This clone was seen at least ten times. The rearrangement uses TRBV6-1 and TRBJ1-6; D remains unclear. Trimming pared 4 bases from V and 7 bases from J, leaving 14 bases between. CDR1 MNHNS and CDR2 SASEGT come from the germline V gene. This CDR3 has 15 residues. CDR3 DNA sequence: TGTGCCAGCAGTGCCACGACTACCCGGAATTCACCCCTCCACTTT. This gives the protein CASSATTTRNSPLHF.

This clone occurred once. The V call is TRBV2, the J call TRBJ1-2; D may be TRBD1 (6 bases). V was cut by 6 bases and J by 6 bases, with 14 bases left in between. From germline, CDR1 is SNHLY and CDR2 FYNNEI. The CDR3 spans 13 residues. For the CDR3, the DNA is TGTGCCAGCAGAGATACCAACAGGGATGGCTACACCTTC. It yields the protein CASRDTNRDGYTF.

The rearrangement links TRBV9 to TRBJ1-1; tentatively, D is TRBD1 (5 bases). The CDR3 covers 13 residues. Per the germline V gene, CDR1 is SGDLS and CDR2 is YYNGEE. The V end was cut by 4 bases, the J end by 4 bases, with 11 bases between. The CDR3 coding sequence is TGTGCCAGCAGCAGGGTCGGGGGCACTGAAGCTTTCTTT. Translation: CASSRVGGTEAFF.

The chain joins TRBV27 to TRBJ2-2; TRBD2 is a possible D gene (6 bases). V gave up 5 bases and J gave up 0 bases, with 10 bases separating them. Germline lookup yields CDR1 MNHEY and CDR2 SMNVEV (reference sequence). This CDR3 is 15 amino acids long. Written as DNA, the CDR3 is TGTGCCAGCAGTGTAAGCGGGCCGAACACCGGGGAGCTGTTTTTT. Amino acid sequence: CASSVSGPNTGELFF.

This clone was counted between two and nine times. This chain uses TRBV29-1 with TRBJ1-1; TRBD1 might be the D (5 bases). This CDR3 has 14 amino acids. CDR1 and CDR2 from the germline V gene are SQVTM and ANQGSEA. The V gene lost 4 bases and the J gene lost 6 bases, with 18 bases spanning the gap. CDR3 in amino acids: CSVGAAGRLAEAFF. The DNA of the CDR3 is TGCAGCGTTGGGGCTGCAGGGCGGCTCGCTGAAGCTTTCTTT.

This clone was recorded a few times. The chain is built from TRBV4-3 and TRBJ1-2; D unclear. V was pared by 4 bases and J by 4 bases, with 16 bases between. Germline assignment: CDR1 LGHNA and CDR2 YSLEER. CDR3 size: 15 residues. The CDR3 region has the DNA TGCGCCAGCAGCCCTCTCACCGACGCAAGCTATGGCTACACCTTC. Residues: CASSPLTDASYGYTF.

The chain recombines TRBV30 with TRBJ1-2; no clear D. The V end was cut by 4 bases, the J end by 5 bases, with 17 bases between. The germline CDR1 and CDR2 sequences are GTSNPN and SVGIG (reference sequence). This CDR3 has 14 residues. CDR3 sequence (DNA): TGTGCCTGGAAGGGAAGTAGGGCCCTATATGGCTACACCTTC. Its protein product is CAWKGSRALYGYTF.

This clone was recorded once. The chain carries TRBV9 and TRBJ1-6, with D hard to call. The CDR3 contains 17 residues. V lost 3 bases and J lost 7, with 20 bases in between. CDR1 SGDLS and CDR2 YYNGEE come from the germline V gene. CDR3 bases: TGTGCCAGCAGCGCCCAAGGCAGGACGGGGTTGAATTCACCCCTCCACTTT. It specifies CASSAQGRTGLNSPLHF. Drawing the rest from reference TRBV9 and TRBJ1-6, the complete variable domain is DSGVTQTPKHLITATGQRVTLRCSPRSGDLSVYWYQQSLDQGLQFLIQYYNGEERAKGNILERFSAQQFPDLHSELNLSSLELGDSALYFCASSAQGRTGLNSPLHFGNGTRLTVT.

CDR3 in DNA: TGTGCCACCAGCAGAGGGACAGGACTAGGGTCCGGGGAGCTGTTTTTT. It specifies CATSRGTGLGSGELFF. V and J are TRBV15 and TRBJ2-2; D may match TRBD1 or TRBD2 (7 bases each). V lost 1 base, J lost 6 bases, and 15 bases lay in between. CDR1 and CDR2 from the germline V gene are LNHNV and YYDKDF (reference sequence). This CDR3 has 16 amino acids.

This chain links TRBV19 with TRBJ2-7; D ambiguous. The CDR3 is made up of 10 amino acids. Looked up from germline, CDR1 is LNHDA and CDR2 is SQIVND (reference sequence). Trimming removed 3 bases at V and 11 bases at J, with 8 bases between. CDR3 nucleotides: TGTGCCAGTAGTATTCTTCGGGAGTACTTC. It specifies CASSILREYF. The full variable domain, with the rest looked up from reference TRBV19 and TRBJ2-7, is DGGITQSPKYLFRKEGQNVTLSCEQNLNHDAMYWYRQDPGQGLRLIYYSQIVNDFQKGDIAEGYSVSREKKESFPLTVTSAQKNPTAFYLCASSILREYFGPGTRLTVT.

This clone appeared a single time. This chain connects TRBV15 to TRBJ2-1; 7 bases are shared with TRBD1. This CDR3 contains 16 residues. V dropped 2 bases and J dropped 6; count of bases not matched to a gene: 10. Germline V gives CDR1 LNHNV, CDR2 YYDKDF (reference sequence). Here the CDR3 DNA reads TGTGCCACCAGCAGAATTCAGGACAGGTTGGGCAATGAGCAGTTCTTC. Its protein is CATSRIQDRLGNEQFF. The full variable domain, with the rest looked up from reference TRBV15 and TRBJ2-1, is DAMVIQNPRYQVTQFGKPVTLSCSQTLNHNVMYWYQQKSSQAPKLLFHYYDKDFNNEADTPDNFQSRRPNTSFCFLDIRSPGLGDTAMYLCATSRIQDRLGNEQFFGPGTRLTVL.

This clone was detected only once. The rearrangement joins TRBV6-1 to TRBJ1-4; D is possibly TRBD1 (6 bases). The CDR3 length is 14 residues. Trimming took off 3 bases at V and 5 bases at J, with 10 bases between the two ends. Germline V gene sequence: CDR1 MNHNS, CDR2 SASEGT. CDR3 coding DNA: TGTGCCAGCAGTGAGTGGCAGGGGAATGAAAAACTGTTTTTT. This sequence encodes CASSEWQGNEKLFF.

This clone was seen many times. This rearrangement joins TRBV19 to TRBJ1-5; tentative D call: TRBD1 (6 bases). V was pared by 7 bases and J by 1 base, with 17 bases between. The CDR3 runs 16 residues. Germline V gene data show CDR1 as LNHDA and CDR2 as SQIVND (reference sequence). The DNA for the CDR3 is TGTGCCAGTACCCCTCAAACGGGGGCGAGCAATCAGCCCCAGCATTTT. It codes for CASTPQTGASNQPQHF.

As DNA, the CDR3 is TGCGCCAGCAGCCCGGACGGAGGCGGTTCACCCCTCCACTTT. Residues: CASSPDGGGSPLHF. The rearrangement joins TRBV5-1 to TRBJ1-6; no clear D gene. Trimming left V 4 bases short and J 9 bases short, with 14 bases between. The CDR3 has 14 amino acids. Germline CDR1 and CDR2: SGHRS and YFSETQ.

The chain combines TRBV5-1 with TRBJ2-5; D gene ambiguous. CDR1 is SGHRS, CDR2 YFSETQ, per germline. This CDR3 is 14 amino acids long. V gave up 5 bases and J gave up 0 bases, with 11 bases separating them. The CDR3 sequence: CASSLATDQETQYF. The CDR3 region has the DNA TGCGCCAGCAGTCTCGCGACGGACCAAGAGACCCAGTACTTC.

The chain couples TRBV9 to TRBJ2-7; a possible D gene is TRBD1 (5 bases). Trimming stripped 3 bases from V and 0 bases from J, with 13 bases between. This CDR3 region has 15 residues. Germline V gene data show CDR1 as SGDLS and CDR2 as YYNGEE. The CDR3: CASSAGHPSSYEQYF. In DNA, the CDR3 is TGTGCCAGCAGCGCCGGACACCCGAGCTCCTACGAGCAGTACTTC.